This T cell receptor (beta chain) was captured in a study of patients and donors after allogeneic stem cell transplantation. TCRdb used MiXCR to reprocess the RT-PCR reads, holding one entry per CDR3 protein. The sample yields approximately 57,000 distinct CDR3 sequences, more than 10% seen once. This clonotype was observed a few times. The TCR comes from a human donor who was either an allogeneic HSCT recipient or a stem cell or donor lymphocyte infusion donor (not recorded which). It is not recorded whose cells these are; they may come from a transplant donor. The source material was blood, either unsorted or a sorted T cell fraction (not recorded which).

CDR3 residues: CASSLAGGFYEQYF. In DNA form, the CDR3 reads TGTGCCAGCAGCCTAGCGGGAGGATTTTACGAGCAGTACTTC. The rearrangement links TRBV6-5 to TRBJ2-7, with TRBD2 matching over 11 bases. Losses at the gene ends were 6 bases for V and 4 bases for J; bases not matched to a gene: 5. CDR1 MNHEY and CDR2 SVGAGI come from the germline V gene. The length of the CDR3 is 14 residues.